A single sample is the source of the 11 T cell receptor beta chains below, sequenced in a study of T cell responses to AZD1222 COVID-19 vaccine. Measured with immunoSEQ multiplex PCR; TCRdb has only the in-frame clones, and not every one. The sample includes around 80,000 clones, under 95% of them seen just once. Sequenced here: peripheral blood, sampled 28 days after the second AZD1222 dose. These receptors were obtained from an adult who received the AZD1222 COVID-19 vaccine.

The V and J genes are TRBV27 and TRBJ2-1, with D unresolved. The CDR3 totals 12 residues. Germline-derived CDR1 and CDR2 are MNHEY and SMNVEV (reference sequence). V was trimmed by 5 bases and J by 12 bases, leaving 14 bases between them. The CDR3 loop reads CASSPDLTSQFF. In DNA, the CDR3 is TGTGCCAGCAGTCCTGACCTTACCTCGCAGTTCTTC.

The V gene is TRBV30, the J gene TRBJ2-2, with 12 positions matching TRBD2. Germline V gene sequence: CDR1 GTSNPN, CDR2 SVGIG (reference sequence). The CDR3 consists of 13 residues. The V segment lost 4 bases and the J segment 7 bases; nucleotides outside the gene matches: 1. This CDR3 reads CAWTSGRVGELFF. CDR3 DNA: TGTGCCTGGACTAGCGGGAGGGTCGGGGAGCTGTTTTTT.

This clone was recorded once. The chain recombines TRBV2 with TRBJ2-7; D is ambiguous. This CDR3 spans 13 amino acids. Germline-derived CDR1 and CDR2 are SNHLY and FYNNEI. The V gene lost 5 bases and the J gene lost 3 bases, with 11 bases spanning the gap. Here the CDR3 DNA reads TGTGCCAGCAGTTTATATATAGACTACGAGCAGTACTTC. Protein sequence: CASSLYIDYEQYF.

Here the CDR3 reads CASSPDTLNTEAFF. Here the CDR3 DNA reads TGCGCCAGCAGCCCTGACACCTTGAACACTGAAGCTTTCTTT. The chain links TRBV5-1 to TRBJ1-1; D not certain. In germline, CDR1 is SGHRS, CDR2 YFSETQ. The CDR3 runs to 14 residues. V was trimmed by 4 bases and J by 0 bases, leaving 10 bases between them.

V gene TRBV6-6 combines with J gene TRBJ2-5; 11 bases map to TRBD2. Germline CDR1 reads MNHNY; CDR2 reads SVGAGI (reference sequence). The CDR3 has 20 residues. The V and J ends lost 6 bases and 1 base, in that order; junction bases with no gene match: 19. The CDR3 loop is CASSGGPTSGSDSFQETQYF. CDR3 sequence (DNA): TGTGCCAGCAGCGGAGGGCCTACTAGCGGGAGTGACAGTTTCCAAGAGACCCAGTACTTC.

The CDR3 DNA reads as TGTGCCAGCAGCTTAGGCCGGGACGGCTTTGAGCAGTTCTTC. Its protein product is CASSLGRDGFEQFF. The chain couples TRBV7-3 to TRBJ2-1; D may correspond to TRBD1 or TRBD2 (5 bases each). The CDR3 is 14 residues long. Germline V CDR1 and CDR2: SGHTA, FQGTGA. V lost 2 bases to trimming and J lost 9 bases, with 14 bases between them.

The chain recombines TRBV3-1 (or the pseudogene TRBV3-2) with TRBJ1-2; tentative D call: TRBD1 (5 bases). In germline, CDR1 is LGHDT, CDR2 YNNKEL (reference sequence). The CDR3 is made up of 12 amino acids. The ends were cut back, 5 bases at V and 2 bases at J, with 6 bases in the middle. The CDR3 coding sequence is TGTGCCAGCAGCGGGGGGAACTATGGCTACACCTTC. Translated, it gives CASSGGNYGYTF.

This chain uses TRBV18 with TRBJ1-6; tentatively, D is TRBD1 (5 bases). CDR3 size: 18 residues. Trimming removed 5 bases at V and 11 bases at J, with 28 bases between. CDR1 KGHSH and CDR2 LQKENI come from the germline V gene. This chain's CDR3 is CASSIIGATERRAAPLHF. CDR3 nucleotide sequence: TGTGCCAGCTCAATCATAGGGGCGACGGAGAGAAGGGCGGCACCCCTCCACTTT. The full variable domain, in which reference TRBV18 and TRBJ1-6 provide the parts outside the CDR3, is NAGVMQNPRHLVRRRGQEARLRCSPMKGHSHVYWYRQLPEEGLKFMVYLQKENIIDESGMPKERFSAEFPKEGPSILRIQQVVRGDSAAYFCASSIIGATERRAAPLHFGNGTRLTVT.

The rearrangement uses TRBV18 and TRBJ1-4; 7 nucleotides line up with TRBD1. The germline V gene encodes CDR1 KGHSH and CDR2 LQKENI. V trimming: 3 bases; J trimming: 5 bases; junction bases outside the gene matches: 6. The CDR3 extends over 15 amino acids. CDR3 bases: TGTGCCAGCTCACCGACAGGGCCCGACAATGAAAAACTGTTTTTT. It is translated as CASSPTGPDNEKLFF.

The rearrangement links TRBV30 to TRBJ1-5; no reliable D call. Between the trimmed V and J ends, which lost 2 bases and 5 bases, there was a span of 13 bases. Germline values: CDR1 GTSNPN, CDR2 SVGIG (reference sequence). The CDR3 consists of 14 residues. CDR3 in DNA: TGTGCCTGGAGTTACCGGGCGCGTGATCAGCCCCAGCATTTT. Protein sequence: CAWSYRARDQPQHF.

V and J are TRBV27 and TRBJ2-3; tentative D call: TRBD1 (6 bases). The CDR3 runs to 16 residues. Deletions cut 1 base from V and 0 bases from J, with 11 bases between. In germline, CDR1 is MNHEY, CDR2 SMNVEV (reference sequence). The CDR3 spells CASSLLGASSTDTQYF. CDR3 bases: TGTGCCAGCAGTTTATTGGGGGCGTCTAGCACAGATACGCAGTATTTT.